This T cell receptor (beta chain) derives from a study of T-cell reconstitution after alpha-beta-depleted transplantation in children listed by TCRdb under 2016. Concerning the study at large: Using TCR repertoire profiling, the study quantitatively followed how T-cell immune reconstitution unfolded in children after TCRalphabeta/CD19-depleted allogeneic hematopoietic cell transplantation.

Note on this clonotype: Its target antigen remains unknown. An end of the junction differs from the germline gene, which may be a read error.

Beyond this particular receptor, the publication reports: In some patients, high TCRbeta diversity at day 60 was attributed to recipient T cells and intrathymic progenitors that had survived conditioning. Apparently early alphabetaT-cell count recovery about two months after transplant reportedly relied on only several hundred rapidly expanded clones derived from non-depleted graft cells. Hyperexpanded clone frequencies declined over subsequent months; after one year, T-cell counts and TCRbeta diversity were mostly attributed to newly produced T cells.

This sample's treatment or condition label indicates: allogeneic hematopoietic cell transplantation with graft depleted of TCRalphabeta T cells and CD19 B cells. The transplant recipients were children given TCRalphabeta/CD19-depleted allogeneic hematopoietic cell grafts. Libraries were constructed by PCR. TCRdb records Illumina HiSeq 2500 as the sequencer. TCR library preparation used molecular barcoding, with unique molecular identifiers applied to normalize quantification of the TCRbeta repertoire. Starting from the raw public reads, TCRdb applied fastp trimming at Q25, assembled clones with MiXCR and retained in-frame beta chains. For every CDR3 protein sequence, its rows merge into one entry that carries the most common genes and DNA. Counted in this sample were more than 400,000 distinct CDR3 sequences; approximately 41% of them appeared once. The ten largest clones capture under 35% of the sample.

Specimen: PBMCs, collected before TCRalphabeta/CD19-depleted stem cell transplant. The sequence derives from a girl aged 2-9 years with aplastic anemia, due to receive a stem cell transplant.

For the CDR3, the sequence is CSARDPGQGYEQSF. The DNA sequence is as follows: TGCAGTGCTAGAGATCCCGGACAGGGTTACGAGCAGTCCTTC. The rearranged chain carries TRBV20-1 and TRBJ2-7; a stretch of 8 junction bases matches TRBD1. The germline V gene (reference sequence) supplies CDR1 DFQATT and CDR2 SNEGSKA. From its cysteine to its phenylalanine, the CDR3 spans 14 amino acids. Only the CDR3 DNA is retained, 42 bases long and in frame from the first base.